The 23 T cell receptor beta chains listed next were all sequenced from one sample in a study of T-cell memory formation after mild COVID-19. TCRdb re-analysed the 5' RACE reads in MiXCR, keeping a single row per CDR3 protein. The top ten hold 13% to 15% of the sample, which has roughly 150,000 distinct CDR3 sequences, roughly 15% seen once. The sample was PBMCs or a T cell subset sorted from them (not recorded which). The receptors were gathered from an adult woman who had mild COVID-19 (a few samples of this study predate the infection). Cell type and time point are not known.

J is TRBJ2-7 and V is TRBV12-2. TRBV12-2 is flagged as a pseudogene. The length of the CDR3 is 15 residues. CDR3 coding DNA: TGTGCAAGTCGTTTCTGTAACCGAGATCTTTGGGAGCAGTACTTC. This codes for CASRFCNRDLWEQYF.

The rearrangement uses TRBV6-1 and TRBJ2-6; D not resolved. From germline, CDR1 is MNHNS and CDR2 SASEGT. Trimming took off 1 base at V and 1 base at J, with 14 bases between the two ends. The CDR3 spans 18 residues. CDR3 in amino acids: CASSEEGRTPSGANVLTF. Here the CDR3 DNA reads TGTGCCAGCAGTGAAGAGGGCAGGACCCCTTCTGGGGCCAACGTCCTGACTTTC.

The chain employs TRBV7-9 and TRBJ2-5, with TRBD1 identical over 8 bases. Germline assignment: CDR1 SEHNR and CDR2 FQNEAQ (reference sequence). This CDR3 has 15 amino acids. V lost 1 base to trimming and J lost 2 bases; unmatched junction nucleotides: 3. The CDR3 DNA follows: TGTGCCAGCAGCTTAGAAGGACAGGGACAAGAGACCCAGTACTTC. Residues: CASSLEGQGQETQYF.

The rearrangement uses TRBV9 and TRBJ2-1; 15 bases are shared with TRBD2. With V trimmed by 4 bases and J by 1 base, 12 bases remained unmatched. Germline V gives CDR1 SGDLS, CDR2 YYNGEE. The CDR3 totals 20 residues. CDR3 sequence (DNA): TGTGCCAGCAGCACCCCAGTAGGACTAGCGGGAGGGCCTTCCTACAATGAGCAGTTCTTC. Amino acids: CASSTPVGLAGGPSYNEQFF.

V and J are TRBV6-6 and TRBJ1-6, with a tentative D call TRBD1 (5 bases). Trimming took 8 bases from V and 7 from J, leaving 15 bases between them. The germline CDR1 and CDR2 sequences are MNHNY and SVGAGI (reference sequence). The CDR3 consists of 14 residues. CDR3 loop: CASAGGGVNSPLHF. The CDR3 bases are TGTGCCAGCGCCGGAGGAGGGGTAAATTCACCCCTCCACTTT.

This clonotype came up a few times. The chain has TRBV7-3 and TRBJ2-3; no firm D call. The V end was cut by 8 bases, the J end by 1 base, with 10 bases between. CDR3 length: 13 amino acids. Germline CDR1 and CDR2: SGHTA and FQGTGA. This chain's CDR3 is CASAQARTDTQYF. In DNA, the CDR3 is TGTGCCAGCGCCCAGGCTCGCACAGATACGCAGTATTTT. The full variable domain, its missing parts supplied by reference TRBV7-3 and TRBJ2-3, is GAGVSQTPSNKVTEKGKYVELRCDPISGHTALYWYRQSLGQGPEFLIYFQGTGAADDSGLPNDRFFAVRPEGSVSTLKIQRTERGDSAVYLCASAQARTDTQYFGPGTRLTVL.

This clonotype was seen a few times. V gene TRBV5-1 combines with J gene TRBJ2-1; no reliable D call. The CDR3 is 15 residues long. Per the germline V gene, CDR1 is SGHRS and CDR2 is YFSETQ. Deletions cut 1 base from V and 0 bases from J, with 8 bases between. The CDR3 nucleotides read TGCGCCAGCAGCTTGCTGCGGAGCTCCTACAATGAGCAGTTCTTC. This codes for CASSLLRSSYNEQFF.

This clonotype was seen a few times. The V gene is TRBV12-3 or TRBV12-4, the J gene TRBJ1-1; D not resolved. This CDR3 spans 15 amino acids. The V and J ends lost 6 bases and 1 base respectively, with 15 bases between them. CDR3 in DNA: TGTGCCAGCAGATCCGCGTGGGGTGAGAACACTGAAGCTTTCTTT. Encoded protein: CASRSAWGENTEAFF.

This clonotype was counted a few times. The rearrangement links TRBV7-6 to TRBJ2-7, with D unclear. The germline CDR1 and CDR2 sequences are SGHVS and FNYEAQ. The CDR3 covers 14 residues. Trimming stripped 5 bases from V and 5 bases from J, with 16 bases between. For the CDR3, the DNA is TGTGCCAGCAGCCGAAGTGCAGGAATAGACGAGCAGTACTTC. This sequence encodes CASSRSAGIDEQYF.

The chain carries TRBV29-1 and TRBJ2-5; D is uncertain. Germline V gives CDR1 SQVTM, CDR2 ANQGSEA. The CDR3 has 13 residues. V shed 0 bases and J shed 4 bases, with 9 bases lying between them. CDR3 sequence reads: CSVEDTLGETQYF. The CDR3 DNA is TGCAGCGTTGAAGACACATTAGGAGAGACCCAGTACTTC.

The rearrangement links TRBV4-1 to TRBJ2-3; 14 nucleotides match TRBD2. V trimming: 11 bases; J trimming: 2 bases; junction bases outside the gene matches: 15. The CDR3 extends over 18 amino acids. Germline-derived CDR1 and CDR2 are MGHRA and YSYEKL. The CDR3: CASSPGLAGDPITDTQYF. The CDR3 nucleotides are TGCGCCTCGAGCCCGGGACTAGCGGGGGACCCGATCACAGATACGCAGTATTTT.

This clonotype was seen more than once but under ten times. The genes are TRBV24-1 and TRBJ1-5; 7 nucleotides match TRBD1. CDR1 and CDR2 from the germline V gene are KGHDR and SFDVKD. The CDR3 covers 16 residues. Trimming took 4 bases from V and 2 from J; bases not matched to a gene: 7. The CDR3 spells CATSDTTGPGNQPQHF. The CDR3 coding sequence is TGTGCCACCAGTGACACGACAGGGCCGGGCAATCAGCCCCAGCATTTT.

The table lists this clonotype with a few counts. The V gene is TRBV29-1, the J gene TRBJ2-3, with D possibly TRBD2 on 6 matching bases. Trimming removed 4 bases from V and 0 bases from J, with 14 bases in between. Germline V gene sequence: CDR1 SQVTM, CDR2 ANQGSEA. CDR3 size: 15 residues. DNA of the CDR3: TGCAGCGTTGTTCCGCGGGGTGACAGCACAGATACGCAGTATTTT. Translating gives CSVVPRGDSTDTQYF.

This clonotype appeared a single time. V gene TRBV20-1 combines with J gene TRBJ2-7; TRBD1 might be the D (5 bases). Germline V gene sequence: CDR1 DFQATT, CDR2 SNEGSKA (reference sequence). Trimming removed 3 bases at V and 0 bases at J, with 6 bases between. The CDR3 sequence is 12 residues long. For the CDR3, the DNA is TGCAGTGCTAGGGACACCTCCTACGAGCAGTACTTC. This codes for CSARDTSYEQYF.

This clonotype was picked up a small number of times. The chain recombines TRBV6-5 with TRBJ2-7, with 9 bases lining up with TRBD1. Germline lookup yields CDR1 MNHEY and CDR2 SVGAGI. V shed 4 bases and J 5 bases; nucleotides not matched to a gene: 15. The CDR3 is made up of 17 amino acids. The DNA of the CDR3 is TGTGCCAGCAGTTCCCCTACGGGACAGGGCCCCACGAACGAGCAGTACTTC. Amino acid sequence: CASSSPTGQGPTNEQYF.

This clonotype turned up a few times. The chain combines TRBV29-1 with TRBJ2-2; no firm D call. The V and J ends lost 5 bases and 5 bases respectively, with 3 bases between them. Germline CDR1 SQVTM, CDR2 ANQGSEA. This CDR3 contains 10 residues. Here the CDR3 DNA reads TGCAGCGTTTCAACCGGGGAGCTGTTTTTT. Protein: CSVSTGELFF.

This clonotype was counted at least ten times. CDR3 sequence reads: CASSSIAGARETQYF. DNA for the CDR3: TGTGCCAGCAGTTCCATAGCGGGAGCTCGTGAGACCCAGTACTTC. The V call is TRBV9, the J call TRBJ2-5; 9 bases are a match to TRBD2. CDR1 is SGDLS, CDR2 YYNGEE, per germline. This CDR3 region has 15 residues. V lost 5 bases, J lost 5 bases, and 10 bases stayed unmatched.

This clonotype was seen a handful of times. This rearrangement joins TRBV12-3 or TRBV12-4 to TRBJ2-1; TRBD1 matches at 8 bases. This CDR3 comprises 16 residues. Trimming took 5 bases from V and 2 from J; bases not matched to a gene: 8. This CDR3 reads CASSPEGQAPYNEQFF. The CDR3 nucleotides are TGTGCCAGCAGTCCGGAGGGACAGGCCCCCTACAATGAGCAGTTCTTC.

The DNA of the CDR3 is TGTGCCAGCAGCCAAGAAGTAGGGCTAAACAATGAGCAGTTCTTC. Its protein product is CASSQEVGLNNEQFF. V is TRBV3-1 and J is TRBJ2-1, with D unclear. V lost 0 bases and J 5 bases, leaving 11 bases between the germline ends. Looked up from germline, CDR1 is LGHDT and CDR2 is YNNKEL (reference sequence). This CDR3 comprises 15 residues.

This clonotype occurred a few times. Relative to the germline gene, one junction end is altered; a read error may explain this. This rearrangement joins TRBV6-5 to TRBJ1-2; D is ambiguous. The CDR3 has 13 residues. CDR1 is MNHEY, CDR2 SVGAGI, per germline. As DNA, the CDR3 is TGTGCCAGCAGTACGACCCGCTCAGAGGGCTACTCCTTC. Translated, it gives CASSTTRSEGYSF.

This clonotype was picked up a small number of times. The genes are TRBV5-1 and TRBJ1-1; D gene ambiguous. Germline V gene sequence: CDR1 SGHRS, CDR2 YFSETQ. Trimming cost V 6 bases and J 0 bases, with 9 bases left between them. This CDR3 has 13 amino acids. The CDR3 is CASTLILNTEAFF. Here the CDR3 DNA reads TGCGCCAGCACCCTCATTCTGAACACTGAAGCTTTCTTT.

This clonotype has a count of ten or more. The genes are TRBV5-1 and TRBJ1-4; no definite D call. This CDR3 spans 16 amino acids. Germline CDR1 and CDR2: SGHRS and YFSETQ. Trimming shortened V by 0 bases and J by 8 bases, and 17 bases separated the two germline ends. The CDR3 region is CASSLGGSFPSEKLFF. In DNA form, the CDR3 reads TGCGCCAGCAGCTTGGGGGGTTCATTCCCGAGCGAAAAACTGTTTTTT.

The chain links TRBV24-1 to TRBJ2-5, with 7 bases identical to TRBD1. Germline CDR1 and CDR2: KGHDR and SFDVKD. Trimming at V came to 3 bases and at J to 1 base, leaving 4 bases not matched to a gene. CDR3 length: 15 residues. CDR3 sequence: CATSDTRQGQETQYF. The CDR3, as DNA: TGTGCCACCAGTGATACACGACAGGGCCAAGAGACCCAGTACTTC.